The rows below give T cell receptor beta chains drawn from one sample of a study of T cell responses to AZD1222 COVID-19 vaccine. Only in-frame clones appear in the TCRdb table, and some are missing; sequencing was by immunoSEQ multiplex PCR. The table includes 250,000 to 300,000 clones, around 93% detected once. Sequenced here: peripheral blood, sampled 28 days after the second AZD1222 dose. These receptors all come from an adult who received the AZD1222 COVID-19 vaccine. CDR3s include the opening cysteine and the closing phenylalanine or tryptophan. The D gene is left open where the match is weak. Rows give clone size only sometimes, using once, few, many, or a class for an expanded clone.

cdr3_nt: TGTGCCAGCTCACCAGGGACAACCCAAGAGACCCAGTACTTC
cdr3_aa: CASSPGTTQETQYF
v_call: TRBV18
d_call: .
j_call: TRBJ2-5
clone_size: .

cdr3_nt: TGCGCCAGCAGCTTGGAGGCCGGGGACCGGCCGAACATTCAGTACTTC
cdr3_aa: CASSLEAGDRPNIQYF
v_call: TRBV5-1
d_call: .
j_call: TRBJ2-4
clone_size: .

cdr3_nt: TGTGCCAGCAGCTTTTGGCAGGGTAAGGTCTACGAGCAGTACTTC
cdr3_aa: CASSFWQGKVYEQYF
v_call: TRBV5-4
d_call: .
j_call: TRBJ2-7
clone_size: .

cdr3_nt: TGTGCCAGCAGCAAAGGACTAGCGGGATCCTCGGGCTCCTACGAGCAGTACTTC
cdr3_aa: CASSKGLAGSSGSYEQYF
v_call: TRBV13
d_call: TRBD2
j_call: TRBJ2-7
clone_size: .

cdr3_nt: TGCAGCGCCCGAATTGACACCACCTACGAGCAGTACTTC
cdr3_aa: CSARIDTTYEQYF
v_call: TRBV29-1
d_call: .
j_call: TRBJ2-7
clone_size: .

cdr3_nt: TGTGCCAGCAGTCCGGGTAGCGGGACAGGTGGTGAGCAGTTCTTC
cdr3_aa: CASSPGSGTGGEQFF
v_call: TRBV7-3
d_call: .
j_call: TRBJ2-1
clone_size: once

cdr3_nt: TGTGCCAGCACACAGGGGCTATCCTACGAGCAGTACTTC
cdr3_aa: CASTQGLSYEQYF
v_call: TRBV6-5
d_call: TRBD1
j_call: TRBJ2-7
clone_size: .

cdr3_nt: TGTGCCAGCAGCTTAGCGCTCGGGACTAGCGATCGGTATACGCAGTATTTT
cdr3_aa: CASSLALGTSDRYTQYF
v_call: TRBV7-2
d_call: TRBD2
j_call: TRBJ2-3
clone_size: once

cdr3_nt: TGTGCCAGCAGCTATGACGGGAATCAGCCCCAGCATTTT
cdr3_aa: CASSYDGNQPQHF
v_call: TRBV7-2
d_call: .
j_call: TRBJ1-5
clone_size: .

cdr3_nt: TGTGCCATCAGACGCTCCAATAGGGACACTGAAGCTTTCTTT
cdr3_aa: CAIRRSNRDTEAFF
v_call: TRBV10-3
d_call: .
j_call: TRBJ1-1
clone_size: .

cdr3_nt: TGCGCCACCCAGGGGAGTCCAAACAATGAGCAGTTCTTC
cdr3_aa: CATQGSPNNEQFF
v_call: TRBV5-1
d_call: .
j_call: TRBJ2-1
clone_size: .

cdr3_nt: TGCAGGGGACTTGGGGACAATGAGCAGTTCTTC
cdr3_aa: CRGLGDNEQFF
v_call: TRBV20-1
d_call: .
j_call: TRBJ2-1
clone_size: once

cdr3_nt: TGTGCCAGCAGCGAGAGGACAGGTTATTACAATGAGCAGTTCTTC
cdr3_aa: CASSERTGYYNEQFF
v_call: TRBV25-1
d_call: TRBD1
j_call: TRBJ2-1
clone_size: .

cdr3_nt: TGTGCCAGCAGTGGGGGACAGGGCAGGTCCTATAATTCACCCCTCCACTTT
cdr3_aa: CASSGGQGRSYNSPLHF
v_call: TRBV6-1
d_call: TRBD1
j_call: TRBJ1-6
clone_size: .

cdr3_nt: TGTGCCAGCAGCCTTCCGACAGGGGGCCCCCACGAGCAGTACTTC
cdr3_aa: CASSLPTGGPHEQYF
v_call: TRBV3-1/TRBV3-2
d_call: TRBD1
j_call: TRBJ2-7
clone_size: .

cdr3_nt: TGTGCCAGTAGTATCGGGCCAGGGTCCTACGAGCAGTACTTC
cdr3_aa: CASSIGPGSYEQYF
v_call: TRBV19
d_call: .
j_call: TRBJ2-7
clone_size: .

cdr3_nt: TGTGCCAGCAGCACGGGACAGGGTGGGAATTCACCCCTCCACTTT
cdr3_aa: CASSTGQGGNSPLHF
v_call: TRBV9
d_call: TRBD1
j_call: TRBJ1-6
clone_size: .

cdr3_nt: TGTGCCAGCAGCCCTTTCTTACGGGAGTCCGCCTACGAGCAGTACTTC
cdr3_aa: CASSPFLRESAYEQYF
v_call: TRBV3-1/TRBV3-2
d_call: .
j_call: TRBJ2-7
clone_size: .

cdr3_nt: TGTGCCACCAGCACCGACCAGTATGGCTACACCTTC
cdr3_aa: CATSTDQYGYTF
v_call: TRBV15
d_call: .
j_call: TRBJ1-2
clone_size: .

cdr3_nt: TGTGCCAGCAGCCAAGGGGCCAGGAAGGGTTCACCCCTCCACTTT
cdr3_aa: CASSQGARKGSPLHF
v_call: TRBV3-1/TRBV3-2
d_call: .
j_call: TRBJ1-6
clone_size: .

cdr3_nt: TGCGCCAGCAGCCTAGATACGAACACTGAAGCTTTCTTT
cdr3_aa: CASSLDTNTEAFF
v_call: TRBV5-1
d_call: .
j_call: TRBJ1-1
clone_size: .

cdr3_nt: TGTGCCAGCAGCCAGTCGCCCGGCGCTGAAGCTTTCTTT
cdr3_aa: CASSQSPGAEAFF
v_call: TRBV7-2
d_call: .
j_call: TRBJ1-1
clone_size: .

cdr3_nt: TGTGCCAGCAGTGAAGGACAGGGGGTTGGGGCTTTCTTT
cdr3_aa: CASSEGQGVGAFF
v_call: TRBV6-1
d_call: TRBD1
j_call: TRBJ1-1
clone_size: .

cdr3_nt: TGTGCCAGCCGTCTTCAGGGTAGCTCCTACAATGAGCAGTTCTTC
cdr3_aa: CASRLQGSSYNEQFF
v_call: TRBV28
d_call: .
j_call: TRBJ2-1
clone_size: .

cdr3_nt: TGTGCCAGCAGTTACCCTCGTGGCGTACAAGAGACCCAGTACTTC
cdr3_aa: CASSYPRGVQETQYF
v_call: TRBV6-5
d_call: .
j_call: TRBJ2-5
clone_size: .

cdr3_nt: TGTGCCATCAGTGAGTCTCGGCTAGCGGGGGGGGAGGAGCAGTTCTTC
cdr3_aa: CAISESRLAGGEEQFF
v_call: TRBV10-3
d_call: TRBD2
j_call: TRBJ2-1
clone_size: .

cdr3_nt: TGTGCCAGCAGCCCCACCAGCTCTCGTGCTCAAGAGACCCAGTACTTC
cdr3_aa: CASSPTSSRAQETQYF
v_call: TRBV7-3
d_call: .
j_call: TRBJ2-5
clone_size: .

cdr3_nt: TGTGCCAGCAGCTTCTTAGCGGTTTCTAGCACAGATACGCAGTATTTT
cdr3_aa: CASSFLAVSSTDTQYF
v_call: TRBV7-2
d_call: .
j_call: TRBJ2-3
clone_size: .

cdr3_nt: TGCGCCAGCAGTGACCGGACAGGGTTGGGCCCAGATACGCAGTATTTT
cdr3_aa: CASSDRTGLGPDTQYF
v_call: TRBV10-1
d_call: TRBD1
j_call: TRBJ2-3
clone_size: .

cdr3_nt: TGTGCCAGTAGTCGTCCAAGGACCGGGCTCGACTATGGCTACACCTTC
cdr3_aa: CASSRPRTGLDYGYTF
v_call: TRBV19
d_call: .
j_call: TRBJ1-2
clone_size: .

cdr3_nt: TGTGCCAGCTCACAAGTGGGTTGGGGAAAACTGTTTTTT
cdr3_aa: CASSQVGWGKLFF
v_call: TRBV18
d_call: .
j_call: TRBJ1-4
clone_size: .

cdr3_nt: TGTGCCTGGAGGGCTTCCTACGAGCAGTACTTC
cdr3_aa: CAWRASYEQYF
v_call: TRBV30
d_call: .
j_call: TRBJ2-7
clone_size: .

cdr3_nt: TGTGCCAGCAGCTTGTCGAACAATGAGCAGTTCTTC
cdr3_aa: CASSLSNNEQFF
v_call: TRBV5-4
d_call: .
j_call: TRBJ2-1
clone_size: .

cdr3_nt: TGCGCCAGCAGCCAGTACAGGAGCTCAACTAATGAAAAACTGTTTTTT
cdr3_aa: CASSQYRSSTNEKLFF
v_call: TRBV4-1
d_call: .
j_call: TRBJ1-4
clone_size: .

cdr3_nt: TGTGCCATCAGTGGGACAGGGCGGGAGCAGTACTTC
cdr3_aa: CAISGTGREQYF
v_call: TRBV10-3
d_call: TRBD1
j_call: TRBJ2-7
clone_size: .

cdr3_nt: TGCGCCAGCAGCTTGGACAGGGGGTGGGGCACTGAAGCTTTCTTT
cdr3_aa: CASSLDRGWGTEAFF
v_call: TRBV5-1
d_call: TRBD1
j_call: TRBJ1-1
clone_size: .

cdr3_nt: TGTGCCACCAGCAGAGATTACCAAGAGACCCAGTACTTC
cdr3_aa: CATSRDYQETQYF
v_call: TRBV15
d_call: .
j_call: TRBJ2-5
clone_size: .

cdr3_nt: TGTGCCAGCAGGGCCGGTGAGACCCAGTACTTC
cdr3_aa: CASRAGETQYF
v_call: TRBV12-3/TRBV12-4
d_call: .
j_call: TRBJ2-5
clone_size: .

cdr3_nt: TGTGCCAGCAGCACACAGGGCAGCAATCAGCCCCAGCATTTT
cdr3_aa: CASSTQGSNQPQHF
v_call: TRBV5-4
d_call: .
j_call: TRBJ1-5
clone_size: .

cdr3_nt: TGTGCCAGCAGCCCGACTAGCGGTTCTTCCTACGAGCAGTACTTC
cdr3_aa: CASSPTSGSSYEQYF
v_call: TRBV7-3
d_call: TRBD2
j_call: TRBJ2-7
clone_size: .

cdr3_nt: TGCGCCAGCAGCCCAATTCTGAGTCAGCCCCAGCATTTT
cdr3_aa: CASSPILSQPQHF
v_call: TRBV4-1
d_call: .
j_call: TRBJ1-5
clone_size: .